This TCR beta chain is from a study of blood T cell repertoires in COVID-19. Study-level background: From the United States, Italy and Spain came samples of acute and convalescent COVID-19. From T cells, B-cell-depleted T cells, or PBMCs came the material, which was cDNA or gDNA.

The CDR3 contains 12 residues. The junction had 5 bases not matched to a gene; V was cut back by 6 bases and J by 8 bases. Germline V gene lookup returns CDR1 MNHEY and CDR2 SVGAGI. Sequenced by immunoSEQ multiplex PCR; TCRdb stores in-frame clones only, minus some. The data hold approximately 160,000 clones, with over 75% observed a single time. This TCR was recovered from a man aged 40-55 years who had recovered from COVID-19. The V and J genes are TRBV6-5 and TRBJ1-1; 8 bases align to TRBD1. Sample: PBMCs or T cells enriched from blood (not recorded which). The CDR3 coding sequence is TGTGCCAGCAGATCGACAGGGGAAGAAGCTTTCTTT. Amino acid sequence: CASRSTGEEAFF.